The present T cell receptor beta chain was sequenced within a study of monozygotic twins with inflammatory bowel disease. Study-level results: Diversity of TCRbeta measured by inverse Simpson was lower in IBD patients than in healthy co-twins.

On this clonotype itself: The antigen is not known.

TCRdb processed the 5' RACE reads again and assigns one entry to each CDR3 protein, with no DNA. The listing contains about 380,000 distinct CDR3 sequences. The sequence came from a human donor with ulcerative colitis or Crohn's disease, or a healthy co-twin of an affected twin (not recorded which). The sequenced sample was blood.

The chain's CDR3 is CASSLAMDGETQYF. The chain has TRBV7-9 and TRBJ2-5. CDR1 and CDR2 from the germline V gene are SEHNR and FQNEAQ (reference sequence). This CDR3 has 14 residues.